The T cell receptor (beta chain) under discussion was sequenced for a study of CD8 T cells in ankylosing spondylitis. The CDR3 spans 13 residues. In germline, CDR1 is SEHNR, CDR2 FQNEAQ (reference sequence). Deletions cut 1 base from V and 6 bases from J, with 10 bases between. About this clonotype itself: The antigen is not known.

Making the TCR beta libraries involved quantitative 5'-RACE with molecular barcodes. TCRdb processed the 5' RACE reads anew with MiXCR; each CDR3 protein has one entry. The data hold some 200,000 distinct CDR3 sequences, with about 7% observed a single time. Overall study findings and caveats: As reported, disease-linked clones showed significant enrichment in matched ankylosing spondylitis synovial fluid. Made up of about eight highly homologous variants, a TCR beta motif appeared characteristic of ankylosing spondylitis blood.

The material sequenced was blood, either unsorted or a sorted T cell fraction (not recorded which). The TCR sequence derives from a male donor with ankylosing spondylitis. The rearrangement links TRBV7-9 to TRBJ2-7, with D maybe TRBD2 (5 bases). DNA for the CDR3: TGTGCCAGCAGCTTAGAGATACGGGGCGAGCAGTACTTC. Residues: CASSLEIRGEQYF.